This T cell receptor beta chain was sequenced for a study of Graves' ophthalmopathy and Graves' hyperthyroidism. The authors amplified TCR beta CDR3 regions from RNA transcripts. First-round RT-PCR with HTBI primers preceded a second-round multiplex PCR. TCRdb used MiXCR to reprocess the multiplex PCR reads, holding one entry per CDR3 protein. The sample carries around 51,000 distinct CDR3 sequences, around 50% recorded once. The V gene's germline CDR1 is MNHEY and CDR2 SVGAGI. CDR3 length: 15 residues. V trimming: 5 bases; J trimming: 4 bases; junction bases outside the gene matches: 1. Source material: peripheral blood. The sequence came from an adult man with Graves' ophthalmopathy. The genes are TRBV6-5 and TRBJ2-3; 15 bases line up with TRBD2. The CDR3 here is CASSGLAGGPDTQYF. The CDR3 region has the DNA TGTGCCAGCAGTGGACTAGCGGGAGGGCCAGATACGCAGTATTTT.